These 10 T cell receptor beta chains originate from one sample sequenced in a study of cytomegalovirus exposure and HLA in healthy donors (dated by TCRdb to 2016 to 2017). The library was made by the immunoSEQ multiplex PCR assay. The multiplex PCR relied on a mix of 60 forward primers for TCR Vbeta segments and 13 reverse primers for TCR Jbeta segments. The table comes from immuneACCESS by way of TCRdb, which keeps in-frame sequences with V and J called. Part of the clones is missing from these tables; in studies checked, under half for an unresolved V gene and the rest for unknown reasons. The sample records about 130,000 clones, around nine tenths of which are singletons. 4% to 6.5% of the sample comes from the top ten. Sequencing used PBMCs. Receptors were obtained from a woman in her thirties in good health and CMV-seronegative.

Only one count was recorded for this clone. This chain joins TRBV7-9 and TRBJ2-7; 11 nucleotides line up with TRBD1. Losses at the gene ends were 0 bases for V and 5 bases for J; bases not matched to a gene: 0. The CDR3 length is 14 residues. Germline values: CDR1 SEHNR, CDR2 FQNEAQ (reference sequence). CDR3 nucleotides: TGTGCCAGCAGCTTAGCGGGACAGGGGGACGAGCAGTACTTC. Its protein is CASSLAGQGDEQYF.

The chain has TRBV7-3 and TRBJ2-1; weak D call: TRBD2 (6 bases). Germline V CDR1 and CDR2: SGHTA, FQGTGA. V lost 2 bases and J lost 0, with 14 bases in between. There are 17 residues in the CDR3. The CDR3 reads CASSLLGRLSSYNEQFF. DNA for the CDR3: TGTGCCAGCAGCTTACTCGGGAGACTTAGCTCCTACAATGAGCAGTTCTTC.

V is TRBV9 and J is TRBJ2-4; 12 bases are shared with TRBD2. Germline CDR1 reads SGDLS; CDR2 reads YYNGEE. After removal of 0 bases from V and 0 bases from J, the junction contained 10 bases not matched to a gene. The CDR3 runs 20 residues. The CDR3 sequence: CASSVDGRTSGERAKNIQYF. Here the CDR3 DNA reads TGTGCCAGCAGCGTAGACGGGAGGACTAGCGGGGAGAGAGCCAAAAACATTCAGTACTTC.

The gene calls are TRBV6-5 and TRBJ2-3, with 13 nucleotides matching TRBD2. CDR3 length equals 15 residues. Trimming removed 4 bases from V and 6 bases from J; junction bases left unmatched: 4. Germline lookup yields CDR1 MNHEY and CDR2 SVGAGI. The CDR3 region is CASSWTSGSSDTQYF. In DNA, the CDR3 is TGTGCCAGCAGTTGGACTAGCGGGAGTTCTGATACGCAGTATTTT.

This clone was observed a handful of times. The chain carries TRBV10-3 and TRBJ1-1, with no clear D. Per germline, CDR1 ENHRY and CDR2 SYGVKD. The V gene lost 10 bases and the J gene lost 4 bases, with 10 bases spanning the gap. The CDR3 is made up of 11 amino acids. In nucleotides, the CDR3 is TGTGCCACGGACTCGGGCACTGAAGCTTTCTTT. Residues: CATDSGTEAFF.

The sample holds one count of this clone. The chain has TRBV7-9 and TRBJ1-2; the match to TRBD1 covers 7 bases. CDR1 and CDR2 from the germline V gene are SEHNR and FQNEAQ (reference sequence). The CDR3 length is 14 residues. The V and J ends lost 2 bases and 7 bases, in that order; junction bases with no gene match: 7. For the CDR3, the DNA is TGTGCCAGCAGCTTATCGCAGGGGGTAGGTGGCTACACCTTC. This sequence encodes CASSLSQGVGGYTF.

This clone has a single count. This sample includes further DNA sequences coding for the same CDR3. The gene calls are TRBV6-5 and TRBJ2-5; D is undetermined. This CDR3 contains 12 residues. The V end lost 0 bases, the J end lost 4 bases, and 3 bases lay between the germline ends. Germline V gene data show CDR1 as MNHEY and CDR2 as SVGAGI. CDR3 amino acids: CASSYSRETQYF. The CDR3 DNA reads TGTGCCAGCAGTTACTCCAGAGAGACCCAGTACTTC.

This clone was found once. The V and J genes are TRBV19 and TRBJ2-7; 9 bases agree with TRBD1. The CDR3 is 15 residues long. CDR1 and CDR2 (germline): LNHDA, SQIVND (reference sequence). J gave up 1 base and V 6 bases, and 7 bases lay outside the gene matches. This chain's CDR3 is CASSAGTGISYEQYF. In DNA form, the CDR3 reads TGTGCCAGTAGCGCCGGGACAGGGATTTCCTACGAGCAGTACTTC. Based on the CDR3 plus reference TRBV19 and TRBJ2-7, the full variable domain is DGGITQSPKYLFRKEGQNVTLSCEQNLNHDAMYWYRQDPGQGLRLIYYSQIVNDFQKGDIAEGYSVSREKKESFPLTVTSAQKNPTAFYLCASSAGTGISYEQYFGPGTRLTVT.

The CDR3 spells CASSEGEVRNSPLHF. DNA of the CDR3: TGTGCCAGCAGTGAAGGGGAGGTTCGGAATTCACCCCTCCACTTT. The rearrangement links TRBV2 to TRBJ1-6; D not certain. Per the germline V gene, CDR1 is SNHLY and CDR2 is FYNNEI. Trimming removed 1 base from V and 7 bases from J, with 11 bases in between. The CDR3 spans 15 residues.

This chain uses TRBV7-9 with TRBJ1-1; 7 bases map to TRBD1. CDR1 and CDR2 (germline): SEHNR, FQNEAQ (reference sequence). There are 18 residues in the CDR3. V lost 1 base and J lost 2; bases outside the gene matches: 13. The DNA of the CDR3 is TGTGCCAGCAGCTTAGGATCGCGAGGGGGCGGCAAAAACACTGAAGCTTTCTTT. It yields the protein CASSLGSRGGGKNTEAFF.